The 8 T cell receptor beta chains presented below share a single source sample, sequenced in a study of T cells after yellow fever vaccination. MiXCR, applied by TCRdb to the 5' RACE reads, yields one record per CDR3 protein. The sample lists about 52,000 distinct CDR3 sequences; 6.5% to 8.5% were seen once. This specimen consisted of CD8+ T cells not binding an NS4B(214-222) dextramer, sorted from PBMCs, obtained about 41 days after the first yellow fever vaccination. The source of these receptors is a man aged 18 to 30 who received the YFV17D yellow fever vaccine.

This clonotype appeared once. The V gene is TRBV19, the J gene TRBJ2-7; D may correspond to TRBD1 or TRBD2 (6 bases each). CDR1 LNHDA and CDR2 SQIVND come from the germline V gene (reference sequence). The germline V and J ends were trimmed by 5 bases and 8 bases, with 22 bases remaining between them. This CDR3 comprises 15 residues. DNA of the CDR3: TGTGCCAGTAGTGTTTTCACAAGGGGGGAGAAAAAGCAGTACTTC. Translation: CASSVFTRGEKKQYF.

The chain employs TRBV19 and TRBJ2-5; D unresolved. In germline, CDR1 is LNHDA, CDR2 SQIVND (reference sequence). Trimming removed 2 bases at V and 4 bases at J, with 8 bases between. There are 13 residues in the CDR3. The CDR3 bases are TGTGCCAGTAGTATATTGGCTGGAGAGACCCAGTACTTC. It yields the protein CASSILAGETQYF.

The CDR3 loop is CASSYRSNEQFF. In DNA form, the CDR3 reads TGTGCCAGCAGTTACAGATCCAATGAGCAGTTCTTC. The gene calls are TRBV6-5 and TRBJ2-1; D not resolved. The CDR3 consists of 12 residues. Germline V gene data show CDR1 as MNHEY and CDR2 as SVGAGI. The V end lost 2 bases, the J end lost 6 bases, and 5 bases lay between the germline ends.

At least ten counts were recorded for this clonotype. The chain joins TRBV10-2 to TRBJ2-3; 10 nucleotides match TRBD2. Germline V gene sequence: CDR1 WSHSY, CDR2 SAAADI. The V segment lost 6 bases and the J segment 3 bases; nucleotides outside the gene matches: 6. The CDR3 consists of 15 residues. CDR3 loop: CASSRLAGVTDTQYF. In DNA, the CDR3 is TGCGCCAGCAGCCGACTAGCGGGCGTAACAGATACGCAGTATTTT.

This clonotype was detected many times. The chain recombines TRBV9 with TRBJ2-1, with a weak D call TRBD2 (6 bases). V lost 2 bases, J lost 9 bases, and 12 bases lay in between. CDR1 SGDLS and CDR2 YYNGEE come from the germline V gene. The CDR3 has 13 amino acids. CDR3 amino acids: CASSVGRGVEQFF. The CDR3 DNA is TGTGCCAGCAGCGTGGGGCGGGGCGTTGAGCAGTTCTTC. Variable domain in full (rest from reference TRBV9 and TRBJ2-1): DSGVTQTPKHLITATGQRVTLRCSPRSGDLSVYWYQQSLDQGLQFLIQYYNGEERAKGNILERFSAQQFPDLHSELNLSSLELGDSALYFCASSVGRGVEQFFGPGTRLTVL.

The chain uses TRBV27 and TRBJ1-2; D possibly corresponds to TRBD1 (5 bases). In germline, CDR1 is MNHEY, CDR2 SMNVEV (reference sequence). This CDR3 spans 13 amino acids. Trimming removed 7 bases at V and 8 bases at J, with 17 bases between. CDR3 sequence reads: CASTMGTGYGYTF. CDR3 DNA sequence: TGTGCCAGCACCATGGGAACAGGTTACGGCTACACCTTC.

V gene TRBV7-9 combines with J gene TRBJ1-2; no reliable D call. The length of the CDR3 is 16 residues. Per the germline V gene, CDR1 is SEHNR and CDR2 is FQNEAQ (reference sequence). Trimming shortened V by 4 bases and J by 6 bases, and 21 bases separated the two germline ends. The chain's CDR3 is CASSSSGRERWDGYTF. The DNA of the CDR3 is TGTGCCAGCAGCTCCTCCGGCCGCGAACGTTGGGATGGCTACACCTTC.

There are many counts of this clonotype. The chain employs TRBV25-1 and TRBJ2-1; 9 bases are shared with TRBD2. The CDR3 covers 17 residues. CDR1 and CDR2 from the germline V gene are MGHDK and SYGVNS. V gave up 2 bases and J gave up 5 bases; unmatched junction bases: 10. DNA for the CDR3: TGTGCCAGCAGTGAAATTTGGGCTAGCGGGGAGAACAATGAGCAGTTCTTC. This translates into CASSEIWASGENNEQFF. The full variable domain, completed using reference TRBV25-1 and TRBJ2-1, is EADIYQTPRYLVIGTGKKITLECSQTMGHDKMYWYQQDPGMELHLIHYSYGVNSTEKGDLSSESTVSRIRTEHFPLTLESARPSHTSQYLCASSEIWASGENNEQFFGPGTRLTVL.